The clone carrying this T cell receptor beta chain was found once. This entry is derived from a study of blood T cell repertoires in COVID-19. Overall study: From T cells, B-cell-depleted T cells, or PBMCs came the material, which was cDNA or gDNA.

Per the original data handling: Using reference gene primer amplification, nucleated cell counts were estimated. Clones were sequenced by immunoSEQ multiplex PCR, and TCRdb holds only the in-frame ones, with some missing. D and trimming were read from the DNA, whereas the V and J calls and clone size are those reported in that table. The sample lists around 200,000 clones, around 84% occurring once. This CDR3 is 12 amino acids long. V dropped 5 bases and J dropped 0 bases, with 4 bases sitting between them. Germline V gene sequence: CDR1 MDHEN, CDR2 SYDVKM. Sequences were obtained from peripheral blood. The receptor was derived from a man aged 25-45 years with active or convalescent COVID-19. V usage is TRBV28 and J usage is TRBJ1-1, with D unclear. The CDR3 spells CASSLVNTEAFF. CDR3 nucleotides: TGTGCCAGCAGTCTCGTGAACACTGAAGCTTTCTTT.